This T cell receptor beta chain was identified during a study of blood T cell repertoires in COVID-19. Study at large: The United States, Italy and Spain supplied acute and convalescent COVID-19 samples.

Only in-frame clones appear in the TCRdb table, and some are missing; sequencing was by immunoSEQ multiplex PCR. This table has fewer than 300,000 clones, over 75% appearing once. Trimming pared 3 bases from V and 7 bases from J, leaving 12 bases between. CDR1 is SEHNR, CDR2 FQNEAQ, per germline (reference sequence). The CDR3 has 14 amino acids. The source of this sequence is a man aged 50-60 years with COVID-19, enrolled during active disease. The chain uses TRBV7-9 and TRBJ1-4; D is ambiguous. The sample was peripheral blood. The CDR3 loop is CASSFEGSGEKLFF. In DNA, the CDR3 is TGTGCCAGCAGCTTTGAAGGGAGCGGTGAAAAACTGTTTTTT. The whole variable domain, remainder taken from reference TRBV7-9 and TRBJ1-4, is DTGVSQNPRHKITKRGQNVTFRCDPISEHNRLYWYRQTLGQGPEFLTYFQNEAQLEKSRLLSDRFSAERPKGSFSTLEIQRTEQGDSAMYLCASSFEGSGEKLFFGSGTQLSVL.